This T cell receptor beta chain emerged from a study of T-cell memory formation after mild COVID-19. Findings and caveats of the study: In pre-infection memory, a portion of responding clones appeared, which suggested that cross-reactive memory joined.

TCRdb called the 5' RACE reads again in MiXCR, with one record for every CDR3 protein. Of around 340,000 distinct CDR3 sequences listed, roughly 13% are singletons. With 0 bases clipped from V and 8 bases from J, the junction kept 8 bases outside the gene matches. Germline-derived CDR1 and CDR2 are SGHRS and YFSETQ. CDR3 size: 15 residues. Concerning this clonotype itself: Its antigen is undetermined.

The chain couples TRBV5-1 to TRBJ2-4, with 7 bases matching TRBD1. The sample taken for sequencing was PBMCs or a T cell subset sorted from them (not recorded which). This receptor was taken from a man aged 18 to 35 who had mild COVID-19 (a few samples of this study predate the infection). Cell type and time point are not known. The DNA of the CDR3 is TGCGCCAGCAGCTTGGTTGGGCAGGGGGTGCACATTCAGTACTTC. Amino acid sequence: CASSLVGQGVHIQYF.